One sample yielded the 29 T cell receptor beta chains listed below, sequenced in a study of blood T cells in healthy people across ages. Sample-barcoded 5' priming and a J-beta primer mix drove a second PCR of 7 to 11 cycles. TCRdb re-called the 5' RACE reads through MiXCR, storing one row per CDR3 protein. The sample carries around 710,000 distinct CDR3 sequences, approximately 43% recorded once. The source material was blood. Receptor source: a woman aged 60-75 years in good health.

The chain uses TRBV6-2 or TRBV6-3 and TRBJ2-3, with 7 bases aligning to TRBD2. The junction had 25 bases not matched to a gene; V was cut back by 9 bases and J by 7 bases. Germline V gene sequence: CDR1 MNHEY, CDR2 SVGEGT. CDR3 length: 18 residues. CDR3 in amino acids: CARHQSWLGTILANTQYF. CDR3 nucleotide sequence: TGTGCCAGACACCAGTCTTGGCTCGGGACTATTCTGGCCAATACGCAGTATTTT.

This clonotype has a handful of counts. The rearrangement uses TRBV7-8 and TRBJ2-7, with 7 bases aligning to TRBD1. From germline, CDR1 is SGHVS and CDR2 FQNEAQ. The junction had 10 bases not matched to a gene; V was cut back by 5 bases and J by 6 bases. The CDR3 is 14 residues long. The chain's CDR3 is CASSLQLRQGEQYF. For the CDR3, the DNA is TGTGCCAGCAGCCTCCAACTACGACAGGGCGAGCAGTACTTC.

On this clonotype itself: An end of the junction does not agree with germline; a read error may underlie this. The chain carries TRBV7-7 and TRBJ2-3; 8 positions match TRBD2. The CDR3 extends over 15 amino acids. The germline V gene encodes CDR1 SSHAT and CDR2 FNYEAQ (reference sequence). CDR3 in DNA: TGTGCTAGCAGCAGTGTGTCGGGAGGGGCAGATACGCAGTATTTT. Protein: CASSSVSGGADTQYF.

This chain links TRBV3-1 with TRBJ2-7; the D gene could be TRBD1 or TRBD2 (5 bases each). Trimming pared 0 bases from V and 12 bases from J, leaving 15 bases between. The germline gives CDR1 LGHDT, CDR2 YNNKEL (reference sequence). The CDR3 is made up of 13 amino acids. CDR3 sequence reads: CASSQDGADVPYF. The CDR3 nucleotides are TGTGCCAGCAGCCAAGACGGGGCGGATGTACCGTACTTC.

CDR3 amino acids: CASSQGGSGGIPDTQYF. CDR3 bases: TGTGCCAGCAGCCAAGGGGGGAGCGGGGGGATCCCAGATACGCAGTATTTT. The J gene is TRBJ2-3, the V gene TRBV3-1; 9 nucleotides agree with TRBD2. CDR3 length: 17 residues. Germline V gene lookup returns CDR1 LGHDT and CDR2 YNNKEL (reference sequence). V was clipped by 1 base and J by 4 bases; unmatched bases: 9.

This clonotype was found a few times. The V gene is TRBV20-1, the J gene TRBJ2-1; TRBD2 matches 10 bases. From germline, CDR1 is DFQATT and CDR2 SNEGSKA (reference sequence). With 6 bases clipped from V and 3 bases from J, the junction kept 8 bases outside the gene matches. The CDR3 consists of 15 residues. CDR3 residues: CSAAGTSAHYNEQFF. The CDR3 DNA is TGCAGTGCCGCAGGGACTAGCGCTCACTACAATGAGCAGTTCTTC.

There are a few counts of this clonotype. The rearrangement links TRBV24-1 to TRBJ2-1, with D perhaps TRBD1 (6 bases). The CDR3 is 13 residues long. V was shortened by 9 bases and J by 5 bases, with 13 bases between the two germline ends. Germline V gene data show CDR1 as KGHDR and CDR2 as SFDVKD. This CDR3 is CATQSGQNNEQFF. CDR3 coding DNA: TGTGCCACCCAGTCAGGACAGAACAATGAGCAGTTCTTC.

This chain links TRBV18 with TRBJ1-1; D might be TRBD1 (5 bases). The length of the CDR3 is 12 residues. Trimming cost V 2 bases and J 11 bases, with 12 bases left between them. Per germline, CDR1 KGHSH and CDR2 LQKENI. CDR3 region: CASSPRTFDAFF. Written as DNA, the CDR3 is TGTGCCAGCTCACCAAGGACATTCGACGCTTTCTTT.

This clonotype was recorded a few times. Being one base from a much bigger clone, this may be a read error. The rearrangement uses TRBV6-2 or TRBV6-3 and TRBJ2-1; D assignment may be TRBD1 or TRBD2 (5 bases each). Germline V gene lookup returns CDR1 MNHEY and CDR2 SVGEGT. V lost 2 bases and J lost 10, with 21 bases in between. The CDR3 extends over 16 amino acids. The CDR3 protein is CASSYGAGYSEREQFF. In DNA, the CDR3 is TGTGCCAGCAGTTACGGGGCAGGGTATTCTGAGCGGGAGCAGTTCTTC.

The CDR3 here is CASSLVGQPIYEQYF. The CDR3 bases are TGTGCCAGCAGCTTGGTCGGACAGCCGATCTACGAGCAGTACTTC. This chain links TRBV5-6 with TRBJ2-7; TRBD1 is a possible D gene (6 bases). CDR1 and CDR2 (germline): SGHDT, YYEEEE. The CDR3 totals 15 residues. Between the trimmed V and J ends, which lost 0 bases and 3 bases, there was a span of 13 bases. Full variable domain (rest looked up from reference TRBV5-6 and TRBJ2-7): DAGVTQSPTHLIKTRGQQVTLRCSPKSGHDTVSWYQQALGQGPQFIFQYYEEEERQRGNFPDRFSGHQFPNYSSELNVNALLLGDSALYLCASSLVGQPIYEQYFGPGTRLTVT.

The chain recombines TRBV28 with TRBJ2-1; possible D gene TRBD1, 6 bases. CDR3 size: 16 residues. Trimming removed 5 bases from V and 2 bases from J, with 16 bases in between. Germline lookup yields CDR1 MDHEN and CDR2 SYDVKM. This CDR3 is CASSDRGQRTYNEQFF. The DNA of the CDR3 is TGTGCCAGCAGTGACCGAGGACAGCGGACCTACAATGAGCAGTTCTTC. The full variable domain, completed using reference TRBV28 and TRBJ2-1, is DVKVTQSSRYLVKRTGEKVFLECVQDMDHENMFWYRQDPGLGLRLIYFSYDVKMKEKGDIPEGYSVSREKKERFSLILESASTNQTSMYLCASSDRGQRTYNEQFFGPGTRLTVL.

The chain carries TRBV5-4 and TRBJ2-5; tentatively, D is TRBD2 (5 bases). Germline CDR1 reads SGHNT; CDR2 reads YYREEE (reference sequence). V was trimmed by 4 bases and J by 2 bases, leaving 18 bases between them. CDR3 size: 16 residues. The DNA of the CDR3 is TGTGCCAGCAGCCAACTAGAGGCATGGTGGCAAGAGACCCAGTACTTC. This gives the protein CASSQLEAWWQETQYF. The full variable domain, in which reference TRBV5-4 and TRBJ2-5 provide the parts outside the CDR3, is ETGVTQSPTHLIKTRGQQVTLRCSSQSGHNTVSWYQQALGQGPQFIFQYYREEENGRGNFPPRFSGLQFPNYSSELNVNALELDDSALYLCASSQLEAWWQETQYFGPGTRLLVL.

This clonotype was observed a few times. The CDR3 sequence is CSARIAGAADTQYF. The DNA for the CDR3 is TGCAGTGCTAGAATAGCGGGAGCCGCAGATACGCAGTATTTT. The chain links TRBV20-1 to TRBJ2-3, with 9 bases aligning to TRBD2. V lost 2 bases to trimming and J lost 4 bases; unmatched junction nucleotides: 4. Per germline, CDR1 DFQATT and CDR2 SNEGSKA (reference sequence). The CDR3 runs to 14 residues.

The V call is TRBV3-1, the J call TRBJ1-1, with a possible D match to TRBD1 (6 bases). The V and J ends lost 6 bases and 2 bases respectively, with 16 bases between them. CDR1 LGHDT and CDR2 YNNKEL come from the germline V gene (reference sequence). The CDR3 has 15 amino acids. CDR3 nucleotide sequence: TGTGCCAGCAGGGAGCGGGGGCAGGAAAACACTGAAGCTTTCTTT. This encodes CASRERGQENTEAFF.

This clonotype was counted ten times or more. V and J are TRBV5-1 and TRBJ2-3, with 10 bases that match TRBD2. The CDR3 extends over 15 amino acids. Germline loops: CDR1 SGHRS, CDR2 YFSETQ. V was pared by 6 bases and J by 4 bases, with 8 bases of the junction left unmatched. The CDR3: CASNIGTSVADTQYF. The DNA for the CDR3 is TGCGCCAGCAACATCGGGACTAGCGTTGCAGATACGCAGTATTTT.

The chain couples TRBV11-3 to TRBJ2-1; 8 nucleotides line up with TRBD1. This CDR3 has 17 residues. V lost 1 base and J lost 7; bases outside the gene matches: 12. CDR1 SGHNT and CDR2 YENEEA come from the germline V gene. CDR3 nucleotides: TGTGCCAGCAGCTTAGGAGGGGACAGGAGCAGGGGGAATGAGCAGTTCTTC. Translating it yields CASSLGGDRSRGNEQFF.

This clonotype was detected only a few times. The rearrangement uses TRBV7-2 and TRBJ2-3; 7 positions match TRBD2. Unmatched junction bases numbered 16, after V lost 7 bases and J lost 3 bases. This CDR3 spans 17 amino acids. CDR1 is SGHTA and CDR2 is FQGNSA in the germline V gene. CDR3 sequence (DNA): TGTGCCAGCACTAGGTCGGGCGGAGCGGGAAGGACAGATACGCAGTATTTT. It encodes CASTRSGGAGRTDTQYF.

A word on this clonotype: An end of the junction differs from the germline gene, which may be a read error. The genes are TRBV6-1 and TRBJ2-1, with a weak D call TRBD2 (5 bases). Per the germline V gene, CDR1 is MNHNS and CDR2 is SASEGT. This CDR3 has 17 amino acids. DNA of the CDR3: TGTGCCAGCAGTGCTTCTCCGGGCCCAGGAGACTACAGTGAGCAGTTCTTC. Protein sequence: CASSASPGPGDYSEQFF.

This clonotype was found many times. The CDR3 reads CASSTRLAGVTGELFF. The CDR3 bases are TGTGCCAGCAGTACACGACTAGCGGGGGTTACCGGGGAGCTGTTTTTT. This chain links TRBV6-5 with TRBJ2-2, with 12 bases aligning to TRBD2. This CDR3 has 16 residues. Per germline, CDR1 MNHEY and CDR2 SVGAGI. Trimming at V came to 5 bases and at J to 5 bases, leaving 6 bases not matched to a gene.

A few counts support this clonotype. The V and J genes are TRBV20-1 and TRBJ2-3; 12 bases line up with TRBD2. Looked up from germline, CDR1 is DFQATT and CDR2 is SNEGSKA (reference sequence). The CDR3 totals 16 residues. Losses at the gene ends were 5 bases for V and 4 bases for J; bases not matched to a gene: 10. CDR3 nucleotides: TGCAGTGCTCTACCTCCTAGCGGGGGGGCCTCAGATACGCAGTATTTT. Its translation is CSALPPSGGASDTQYF.

In this sample, this clonotype turned up a few times. This chain connects TRBV11-1 to TRBJ2-5, with a weak D call TRBD2 (5 bases). The length of the CDR3 is 14 residues. V was pared by 2 bases and J by 11 bases, with 18 bases between. In germline, CDR1 is SGHAT, CDR2 FQDESV (reference sequence). CDR3 sequence (DNA): TGTGCCAGCAGCTTAAGAGGGCCGGCCGGGGAGCAGTACTTC. This codes for CASSLRGPAGEQYF.

The CDR3 DNA reads TGTGCCACCAGTCTGGGCAGATTCACAGATACGCAGTATTTT. Translation: CATSLGRFTDTQYF. The rearrangement joins TRBV24-1 to TRBJ2-3; D is unclear. Trimming shortened V by 6 bases and J by 2 bases, and 11 bases separated the two germline ends. Looked up from germline, CDR1 is KGHDR and CDR2 is SFDVKD. The CDR3 is 14 amino acids.

The chain links TRBV7-2 to TRBJ2-3; tentatively, D is TRBD1 or TRBD2 (5 bases each). The CDR3 is 14 amino acids. Trimming removed 2 bases from V and 4 bases from J, with 10 bases in between. From germline, CDR1 is SGHTA and CDR2 FQGNSA. This CDR3 is CASSLPRGADTQYF. CDR3 sequence (DNA): TGTGCCAGCAGCTTACCTAGGGGAGCAGATACGCAGTATTTT.

The chain is built from TRBV29-1 and TRBJ2-1, with D possibly being TRBD1 or TRBD2 (6 bases each). Germline loops: CDR1 SQVTM, CDR2 ANQGSEA. This CDR3 is 13 amino acids long. V lost 4 bases, J lost 2 bases, and 9 bases lay in between. CDR3 protein: CSVVGGPYNEQFF. CDR3 bases: TGCAGCGTTGTGGGGGGCCCCTACAATGAGCAGTTCTTC.

V is TRBV28 and J is TRBJ2-3; D ambiguous. With 5 bases removed from V and 2 bases from J, the gap between germline ends came to 11 bases. Germline V CDR1 and CDR2: MDHEN, SYDVKM. This CDR3 has 14 residues. The CDR3 nucleotides read TGTGCCAGCAGTACCGGGCCCTACACAGATACGCAGTATTTT. Translating gives CASSTGPYTDTQYF.

This clonotype showed up just a few times. The J gene is TRBJ2-5, the V gene TRBV28; 12 bases agree with TRBD2. V lost 5 bases to trimming and J lost 11 bases; unmatched junction nucleotides: 12. Germline-derived CDR1 and CDR2 are MDHEN and SYDVKM. The CDR3 length is 15 residues. This CDR3 reads CASSAPSGGAGEQYF. DNA for the CDR3: TGTGCCAGCAGTGCTCCTAGCGGGGGGGCGGGGGAGCAGTACTTC.

The V gene is TRBV11-1, the J gene TRBJ2-1; perhaps TRBD2 as D (7 bases). Germline V gene sequence: CDR1 SGHAT, CDR2 FQDESV (reference sequence). This CDR3 contains 14 residues. V shed 6 bases and J shed 5 bases, with 14 bases lying between them. In nucleotides, the CDR3 is TGTGCCAGCAGGGCGCGGGGGCCCAACAATGAGCAGTTCTTC. This gives the protein CASRARGPNNEQFF.

This clonotype was picked up a small number of times. The CDR3 DNA follows: TGTGCCAGCACCCCCGGGGGTATAGGAGAGACCCAGTACTTC. This codes for CASTPGGIGETQYF. The chain uses TRBV27 and TRBJ2-5, with D perhaps matching TRBD2 (6 bases). This CDR3 is 14 amino acids long. V was clipped by 7 bases and J by 4 bases, with 16 bases between them. In germline, CDR1 is MNHEY, CDR2 SMNVEV (reference sequence).

The table lists this clonotype with a few counts. The chain uses TRBV29-1 and TRBJ2-3, with a possible D match to TRBD1 (6 bases). Trimming cost V 1 base and J 5 bases, with 7 bases left between them. The CDR3 extends over 12 amino acids. The germline V gene encodes CDR1 SQVTM and CDR2 ANQGSEA. The CDR3 sequence: CSVEVGGDTQYF. The CDR3, as DNA: TGCAGCGTTGAAGTAGGGGGAGATACGCAGTATTTT.